The 14 T cell receptor beta chains below were found in one sample sequenced in a study of blood T cell repertoires in COVID-19 (dated by TCRdb to about 2020). Library method: the immunoSEQ multiplex PCR assay. TCRdb holds this immuneACCESS table with in-frame rearrangements only. Some clones are missing; in checked studies, unresolved V genes explain under half, and the rest has no known cause. The sample table lists some 320,000 clones, 65% to 90% of them with a count of one. Around 7.2% of the sample is held by the ten biggest clonotypes. The sequencing input was peripheral blood. Receptors originate from a human donor in a cohort sampled during active COVID-19.

CDR3 protein: CASRLDRRLSTFNSPLHF. The DNA for the CDR3 is TGTGCCAGCAGACTCGACAGGCGACTTTCGACTTTTAATTCACCCCTCCACTTT. This chain uses TRBV27 with TRBJ1-6, with D possibly being TRBD1 (6 bases). Germline V CDR1 and CDR2: MNHEY, SMNVEV (reference sequence). This CDR3 spans 18 amino acids. V was pared by 6 bases and J by 6 bases, with 24 bases between.

The table lists this clone with a few counts. J is TRBJ1-5 and V is TRBV3-1 (or the pseudogene TRBV3-2); D gene ambiguous. This CDR3 is built from 17 residues. Looked up from germline, CDR1 is LGHDT and CDR2 is YNNKEL (reference sequence). V lost 0 bases to trimming and J lost 1 base, with 13 bases between them. In DNA, the CDR3 is TGTGCCAGCAGCCAAGAATACGGGGTGAGCAGCAATCAGCCCCAGCATTTT. Translation: CASSQEYGVSSNQPQHF.

DNA for the CDR3: TGCGCCAGCAGCTTGGAGGACCCTAGCGGGGTTTACGAGCAGTACTTC. Amino acid sequence: CASSLEDPSGVYEQYF. V usage is TRBV5-1 and J usage is TRBJ2-7; 9 bases line up with TRBD2. Germline CDR1 and CDR2: SGHRS and YFSETQ. V shed 0 bases and J 4 bases; nucleotides not matched to a gene: 8. The CDR3 length is 16 residues. The full variable domain, in which reference TRBV5-1 and TRBJ2-7 provide the parts outside the CDR3, is KAGVTQTPRYLIKTRGQQVTLSCSPISGHRSVSWYQQTPGQGLQFLFEYFSETQRNKGNFPGRFSGRQFSNSRSEMNVSTLELGDSALYLCASSLEDPSGVYEQYFGPGTRLTVT.

The rearrangement links TRBV7-9 to TRBJ1-4; the D gene is possibly TRBD1 (5 bases). The CDR3 sequence is 14 residues long. From germline, CDR1 is SEHNR and CDR2 FQNEAQ (reference sequence). V lost 5 bases and J 7 bases, leaving 14 bases between the germline ends. In nucleotides, the CDR3 is TGTGCCAGCAGCGTGGCAGGGTGGGGTGAAAAACTGTTTTTT. It translates to CASSVAGWGEKLFF.

This clone was observed a single time. The J gene is TRBJ2-3, the V gene TRBV2; 7 bases map to TRBD1. The V and J ends lost 7 bases and 5 bases, in that order; junction bases with no gene match: 9. The CDR3 is 14 residues long. CDR1 is SNHLY and CDR2 is FYNNEI in the germline V gene. CDR3 DNA: TGTGCCAGCAAAAGGACAGGAGATGAAGATACGCAGTATTTT. Translated: CASKRTGDEDTQYF. The complete variable domain, with remaining parts taken from reference TRBV2 and TRBJ2-3, reads EPEVTQTPSHQVTQMGQEVILRCVPISNHLYFYWYRQILGQKVEFLVSFYNNEISEKSEIFDDQFSVERPDGSNFTLKIRSTKLEDSAMYFCASKRTGDEDTQYFGPGTRLTVL.

The J gene is TRBJ1-5, the V gene TRBV2, with D maybe TRBD1 (6 bases). Looked up from germline, CDR1 is SNHLY and CDR2 is FYNNEI. CDR3 length equals 14 residues. V dropped 3 bases and J dropped 3 bases, with 9 bases sitting between them. The CDR3: CASSDRTANQPQHF. In DNA, the CDR3 is TGTGCCAGCAGTGATAGGACAGCCAATCAGCCCCAGCATTTT. Filled out from reference TRBV2 and TRBJ1-5, the complete variable domain reads EPEVTQTPSHQVTQMGQEVILRCVPISNHLYFYWYRQILGQKVEFLVSFYNNEISEKSEIFDDQFSVERPDGSNFTLKIRSTKLEDSAMYFCASSDRTANQPQHFGDGTRLSIL.

This clone was seen just once. The chain links TRBV19 to TRBJ1-2; D unclear. Germline values: CDR1 LNHDA, CDR2 SQIVND (reference sequence). The length of the CDR3 is 13 residues. V dropped 3 bases and J dropped 5 bases, with 10 bases sitting between them. CDR3 nucleotides: TGTGCCAGTAGTATGGAACAGCTTTATGGCTACACCTTC. Its protein product is CASSMEQLYGYTF.

The J gene is TRBJ2-7, the V gene TRBV2; maybe TRBD1 (6 bases). Germline lookup yields CDR1 SNHLY and CDR2 FYNNEI. This CDR3 is 16 amino acids long. The V and J ends lost 6 bases and 10 bases respectively, with 28 bases between them. CDR3 coding DNA: TGTGCCAGCAGCGGTTTGACAGGCAAAAGAACCTCTCATCAGTACTTC. Amino acids: CASSGLTGKRTSHQYF.

The genes are TRBV5-1 and TRBJ2-3; TRBD2 aligns across 7 bases. CDR1 and CDR2 (germline): SGHRS, YFSETQ. The CDR3 has 15 residues. J gave up 7 bases and V 0 bases, and 8 bases lay outside the gene matches. The CDR3 sequence: CASSLARGDGNTQYF. For the CDR3, the DNA is TGCGCCAGCAGCTTGGCCCGGGGGGATGGAAATACGCAGTATTTT. Supplemented by reference TRBV5-1 and TRBJ2-3, the full variable domain reads KAGVTQTPRYLIKTRGQQVTLSCSPISGHRSVSWYQQTPGQGLQFLFEYFSETQRNKGNFPGRFSGRQFSNSRSEMNVSTLELGDSALYLCASSLARGDGNTQYFGPGTRLTVL.

The chain is built from TRBV19 and TRBJ1-2; maybe TRBD1 (5 bases). CDR3 size: 15 residues. In germline, CDR1 is LNHDA, CDR2 SQIVND (reference sequence). Trimming pared 3 bases from V and 8 bases from J, leaving 19 bases between. The CDR3 here is CASSIGGRAHRGYTF. The CDR3 DNA sequence: TGTGCCAGTAGTATCGGGGGAAGAGCTCACCGGGGCTACACCTTC.

The chain employs TRBV7-9 and TRBJ2-7; D gene uncertain. Germline V lookup: CDR1 SEHNR, CDR2 FQNEAQ (reference sequence). The CDR3 contains 14 residues. The V end was cut by 1 base, the J end by 2 bases, with 9 bases between. CDR3 sequence reads: CASSLVAGPYEQYF. The CDR3 DNA follows: TGTGCCAGCAGCTTAGTTGCAGGCCCCTACGAGCAGTACTTC.

The V gene is TRBV9, the J gene TRBJ1-3, with unresolved D. CDR3 size: 16 residues. Germline CDR1 reads SGDLS; CDR2 reads YYNGEE. The V gene lost 4 bases and the J gene lost 3 bases, with 17 bases spanning the gap. CDR3 loop: CASSPRGGHLGNTIYF. CDR3 in DNA: TGTGCCAGCAGCCCCCGGGGAGGGCACCTTGGAAACACCATATATTTT.

This chain uses TRBV19 with TRBJ1-6, with D uncertain. The CDR3 runs 15 residues. CDR1 is LNHDA and CDR2 is SQIVND in the germline V gene (reference sequence). Trimming took 6 bases from V and 7 from J, leaving 16 bases between them. The CDR3 nucleotides read TGTGCCAGTAGCGACACTTGGAGGGTGAATTCACCCCTCCACTTT. Amino acid sequence: CASSDTWRVNSPLHF.

This chain links TRBV12-3 or TRBV12-4 with TRBJ1-2; 7 bases agree with TRBD1. CDR3 length: 13 residues. The V segment lost 5 bases and the J segment 0 bases; nucleotides outside the gene matches: 0. CDR3 sequence: CASSGTANYGYTF. The DNA for the CDR3 is TGTGCCAGCAGTGGGACAGCTAACTATGGCTACACCTTC.